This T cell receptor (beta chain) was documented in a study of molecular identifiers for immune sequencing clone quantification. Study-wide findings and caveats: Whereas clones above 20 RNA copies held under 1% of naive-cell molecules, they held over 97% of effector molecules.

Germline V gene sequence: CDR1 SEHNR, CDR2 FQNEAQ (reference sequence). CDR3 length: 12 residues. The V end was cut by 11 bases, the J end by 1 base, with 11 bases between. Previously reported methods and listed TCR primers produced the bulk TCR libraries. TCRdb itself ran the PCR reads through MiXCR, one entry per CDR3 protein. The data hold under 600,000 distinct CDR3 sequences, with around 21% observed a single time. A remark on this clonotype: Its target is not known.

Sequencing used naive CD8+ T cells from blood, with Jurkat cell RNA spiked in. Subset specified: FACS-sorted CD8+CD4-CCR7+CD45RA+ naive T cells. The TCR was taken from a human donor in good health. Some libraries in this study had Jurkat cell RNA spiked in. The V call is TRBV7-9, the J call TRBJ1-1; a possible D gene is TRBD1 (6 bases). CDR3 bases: TGTGCCGGCGCAGGGGCGAACACTGAAGCTTTCTTT. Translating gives CAGAGANTEAFF.